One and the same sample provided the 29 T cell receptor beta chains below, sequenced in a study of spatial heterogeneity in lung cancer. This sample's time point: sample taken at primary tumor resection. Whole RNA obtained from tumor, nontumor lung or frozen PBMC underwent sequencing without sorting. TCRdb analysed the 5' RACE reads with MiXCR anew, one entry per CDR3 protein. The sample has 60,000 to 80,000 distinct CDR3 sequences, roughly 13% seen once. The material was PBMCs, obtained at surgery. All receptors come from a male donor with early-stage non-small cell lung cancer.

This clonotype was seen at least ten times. Here the CDR3 DNA reads TGTGCCAGCAGCCAAGATGGCCCAGGGGAATATGGCTACACCTTC. This encodes CASSQDGPGEYGYTF. The chain is built from TRBV3-1 and TRBJ1-2, with TRBD1 as a possible D gene (6 bases). V gave up 0 bases and J gave up 5 bases, with 13 bases separating them. Germline V gives CDR1 LGHDT, CDR2 YNNKEL (reference sequence). The CDR3 consists of 15 residues.

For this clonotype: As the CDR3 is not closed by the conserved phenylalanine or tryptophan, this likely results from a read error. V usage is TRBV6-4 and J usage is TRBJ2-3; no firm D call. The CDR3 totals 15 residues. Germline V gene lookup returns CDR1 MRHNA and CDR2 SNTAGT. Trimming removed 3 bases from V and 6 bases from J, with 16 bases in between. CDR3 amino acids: CASSETLVPSDTQYS. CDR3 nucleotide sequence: TGTGCCAGCAGTGAGACGTTGGTCCCAAGCGATACGCAGTATTCT.

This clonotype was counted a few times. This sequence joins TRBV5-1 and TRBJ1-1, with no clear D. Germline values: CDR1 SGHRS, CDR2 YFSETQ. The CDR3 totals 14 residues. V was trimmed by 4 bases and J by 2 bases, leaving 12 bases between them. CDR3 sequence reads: CASSPGRTNTEAFF. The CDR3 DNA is TGCGCCAGCAGCCCCGGACGGACTAACACTGAAGCTTTCTTT.

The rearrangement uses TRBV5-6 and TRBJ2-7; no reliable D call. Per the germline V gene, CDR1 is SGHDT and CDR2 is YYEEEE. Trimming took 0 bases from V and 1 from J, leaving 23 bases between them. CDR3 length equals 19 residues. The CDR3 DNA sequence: TGTGCCAGCAGCTTGGCGGTGATGGAACGCCTCACCGGTTCCTACGAGCAGTACTTC. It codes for CASSLAVMERLTGSYEQYF.

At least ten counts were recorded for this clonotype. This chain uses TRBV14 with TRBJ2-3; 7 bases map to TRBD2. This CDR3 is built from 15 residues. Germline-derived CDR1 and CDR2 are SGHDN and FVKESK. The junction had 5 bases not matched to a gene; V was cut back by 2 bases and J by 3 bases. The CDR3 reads CASSQPSGATDTQYF. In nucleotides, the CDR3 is TGTGCCAGCAGCCAACCTAGCGGAGCAACAGATACGCAGTATTTT.

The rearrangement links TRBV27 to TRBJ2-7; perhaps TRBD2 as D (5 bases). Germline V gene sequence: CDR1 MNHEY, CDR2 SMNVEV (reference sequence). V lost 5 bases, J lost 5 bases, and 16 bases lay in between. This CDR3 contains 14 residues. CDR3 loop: CASSAWTYRDEQYF. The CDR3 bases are TGTGCCAGCAGTGCTTGGACTTATCGGGACGAGCAGTACTTC.

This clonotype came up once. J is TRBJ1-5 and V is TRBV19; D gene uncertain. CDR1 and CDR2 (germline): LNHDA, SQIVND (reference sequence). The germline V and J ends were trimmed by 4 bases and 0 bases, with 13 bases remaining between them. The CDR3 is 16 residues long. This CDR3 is CASSTGWRDSNQPQHF. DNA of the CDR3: TGTGCCAGTAGTACCGGCTGGAGGGATAGCAATCAGCCCCAGCATTTT. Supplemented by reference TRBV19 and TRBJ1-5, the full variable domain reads DGGITQSPKYLFRKEGQNVTLSCEQNLNHDAMYWYRQDPGQGLRLIYYSQIVNDFQKGDIAEGYSVSREKKESFPLTVTSAQKNPTAFYLCASSTGWRDSNQPQHFGDGTRLSIL.

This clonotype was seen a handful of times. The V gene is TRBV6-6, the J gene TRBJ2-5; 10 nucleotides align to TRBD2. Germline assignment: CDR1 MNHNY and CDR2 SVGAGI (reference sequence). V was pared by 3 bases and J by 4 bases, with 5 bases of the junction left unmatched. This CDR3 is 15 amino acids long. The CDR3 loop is CASSYRLAGRETQYF. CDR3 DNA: TGTGCCAGCAGTTATAGACTAGCGGGTAGAGAGACCCAGTACTTC.

DNA for the CDR3: TGTGCCTGGAGCCCGCAGGAGGAGACCCAGTACTTC. This codes for CAWSPQEETQYF. The rearrangement links TRBV30 to TRBJ2-5; unclear D gene. The germline CDR1 and CDR2 sequences are GTSNPN and SVGIG (reference sequence). This CDR3 is built from 12 residues. The germline V and J ends were trimmed by 3 bases and 5 bases, with 10 bases remaining between them.

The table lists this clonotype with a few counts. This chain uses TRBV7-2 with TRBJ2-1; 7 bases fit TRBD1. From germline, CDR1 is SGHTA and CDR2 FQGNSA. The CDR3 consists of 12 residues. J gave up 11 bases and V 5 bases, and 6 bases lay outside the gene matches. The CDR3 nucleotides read TGTGCCAGCAGCCCCGGGACAGAGAAGCAGTTCTTC. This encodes CASSPGTEKQFF. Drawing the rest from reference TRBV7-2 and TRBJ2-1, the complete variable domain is GAGVSQSPSNKVTEKGKDVELRCDPISGHTALYWYRQSLGQGLEFLIYFQGNSAPDKSGLPSDRFSAERTGGSVSTLTIQRTQQEDSAVYLCASSPGTEKQFFGPGTRLTVL.

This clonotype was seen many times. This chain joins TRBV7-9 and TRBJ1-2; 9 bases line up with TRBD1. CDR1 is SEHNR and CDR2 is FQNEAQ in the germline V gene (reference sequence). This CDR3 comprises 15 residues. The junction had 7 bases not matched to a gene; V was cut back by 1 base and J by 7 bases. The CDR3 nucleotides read TGTGCCAGCAGCTTAGAAGGGACAGGGATTTCTGGCTACACCTTC. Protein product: CASSLEGTGISGYTF.

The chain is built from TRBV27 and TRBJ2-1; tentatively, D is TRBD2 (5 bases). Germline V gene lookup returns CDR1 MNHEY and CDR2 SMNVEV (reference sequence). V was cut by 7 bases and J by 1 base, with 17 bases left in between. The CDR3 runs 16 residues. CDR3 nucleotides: TGTGCCAGCAAGGAGTCCGGGGTAAGATCCTACAATGAGCAGTTCTTC. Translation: CASKESGVRSYNEQFF.

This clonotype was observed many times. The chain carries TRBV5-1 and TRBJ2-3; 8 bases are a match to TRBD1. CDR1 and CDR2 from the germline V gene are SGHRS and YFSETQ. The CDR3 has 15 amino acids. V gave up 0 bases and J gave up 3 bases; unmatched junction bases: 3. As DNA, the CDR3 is TGCGCCAGCAGCTTGGCACAGGGGGATACAGATACGCAGTATTTT. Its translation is CASSLAQGDTDTQYF. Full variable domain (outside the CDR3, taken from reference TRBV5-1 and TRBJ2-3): KAGVTQTPRYLIKTRGQQVTLSCSPISGHRSVSWYQQTPGQGLQFLFEYFSETQRNKGNFPGRFSGRQFSNSRSEMNVSTLELGDSALYLCASSLAQGDTDTQYFGPGTRLTVL.

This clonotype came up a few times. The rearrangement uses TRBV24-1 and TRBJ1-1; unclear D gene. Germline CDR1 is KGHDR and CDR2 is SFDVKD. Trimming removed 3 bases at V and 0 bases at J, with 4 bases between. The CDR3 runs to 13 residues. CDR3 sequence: CATSDHLNTEAFF. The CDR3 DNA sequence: TGTGCCACCAGTGATCACTTGAACACTGAAGCTTTCTTT.

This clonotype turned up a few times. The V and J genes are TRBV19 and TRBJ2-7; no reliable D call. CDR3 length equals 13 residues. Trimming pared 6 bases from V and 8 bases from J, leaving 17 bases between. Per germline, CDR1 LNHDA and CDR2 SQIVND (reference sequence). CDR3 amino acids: CASRNGPTGKQYF. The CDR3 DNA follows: TGTGCCAGTAGAAATGGTCCGACTGGCAAGCAGTACTTC.

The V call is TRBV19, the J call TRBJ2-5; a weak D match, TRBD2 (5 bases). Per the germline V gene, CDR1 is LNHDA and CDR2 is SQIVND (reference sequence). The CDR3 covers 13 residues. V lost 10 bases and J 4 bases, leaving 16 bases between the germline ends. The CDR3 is CATDGGPGETQYF. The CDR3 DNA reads TGTGCCACCGATGGAGGCCCCGGAGAGACCCAGTACTTC.

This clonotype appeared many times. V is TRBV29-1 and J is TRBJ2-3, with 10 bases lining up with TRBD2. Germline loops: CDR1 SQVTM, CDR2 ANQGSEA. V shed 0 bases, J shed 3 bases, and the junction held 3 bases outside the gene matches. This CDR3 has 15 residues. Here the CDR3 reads CSVEEASGSTDTQYF. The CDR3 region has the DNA TGCAGCGTTGAAGAAGCTAGCGGGAGTACAGATACGCAGTATTTT.

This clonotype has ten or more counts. CDR3 nucleotides: TGTGCCAGCAGCTCCCCGACTGGCTCAGATACGCAGTATTTT. Amino acids: CASSSPTGSDTQYF. The chain uses TRBV5-4 and TRBJ2-3, with D unclear. Germline V gene sequence: CDR1 SGHNT, CDR2 YYREEE (reference sequence). V was trimmed by 3 bases and J by 4 bases, leaving 12 bases between them. The CDR3 has 14 residues.

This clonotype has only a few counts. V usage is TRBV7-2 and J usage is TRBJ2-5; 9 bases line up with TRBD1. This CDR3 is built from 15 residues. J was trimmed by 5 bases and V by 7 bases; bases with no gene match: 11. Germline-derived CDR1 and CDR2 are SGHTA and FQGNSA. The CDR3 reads CASIRDRAPPETQYF. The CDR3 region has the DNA TGTGCCAGCATCCGGGACAGGGCCCCCCCCGAGACCCAGTACTTC.

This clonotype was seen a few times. The CDR3 here is CASGLAGSTDTQYF. The CDR3 coding sequence is TGTGCCAGCGGTCTTGCGGGATCCACAGATACGCAGTATTTT. V gene TRBV6-1 combines with J gene TRBJ2-3, with D possibly being TRBD2 (6 bases). Between the trimmed V and J ends, which lost 8 bases and 2 bases, there was a span of 14 bases. Germline V lookup: CDR1 MNHNS, CDR2 SASEGT. The CDR3 sequence is 14 residues long.

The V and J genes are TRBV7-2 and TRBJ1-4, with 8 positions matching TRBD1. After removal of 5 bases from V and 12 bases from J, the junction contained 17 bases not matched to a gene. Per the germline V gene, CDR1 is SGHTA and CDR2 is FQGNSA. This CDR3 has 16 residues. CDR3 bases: TGTGCCAGCAGCACCTCGCCCCAGGGGGCCCGAGGGGAACTGTTTTTT. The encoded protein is CASSTSPQGARGELFF.

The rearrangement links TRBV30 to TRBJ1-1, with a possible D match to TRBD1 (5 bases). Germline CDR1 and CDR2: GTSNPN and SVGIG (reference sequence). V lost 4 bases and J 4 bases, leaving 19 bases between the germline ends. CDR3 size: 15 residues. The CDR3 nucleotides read TGTGCCTGGACCCAACGGGGGGGGACGGGCACTGAAGCTTTCTTT. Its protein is CAWTQRGGTGTEAFF.

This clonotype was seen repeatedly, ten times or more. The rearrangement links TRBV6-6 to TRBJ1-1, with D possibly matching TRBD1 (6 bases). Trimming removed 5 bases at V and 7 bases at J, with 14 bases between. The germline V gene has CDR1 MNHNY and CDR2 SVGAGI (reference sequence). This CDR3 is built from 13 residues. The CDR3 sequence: CASSNLDRGEAFF. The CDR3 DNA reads TGTGCCAGCAGTAACCTGGACAGAGGTGAAGCTTTCTTT.

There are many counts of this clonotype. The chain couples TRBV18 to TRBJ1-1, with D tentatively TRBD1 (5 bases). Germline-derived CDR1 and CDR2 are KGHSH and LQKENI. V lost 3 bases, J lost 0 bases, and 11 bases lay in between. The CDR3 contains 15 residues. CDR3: CASSPQGSMNTEAFF. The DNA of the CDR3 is TGTGCCAGCTCACCCCAGGGATCCATGAACACTGAAGCTTTCTTT.

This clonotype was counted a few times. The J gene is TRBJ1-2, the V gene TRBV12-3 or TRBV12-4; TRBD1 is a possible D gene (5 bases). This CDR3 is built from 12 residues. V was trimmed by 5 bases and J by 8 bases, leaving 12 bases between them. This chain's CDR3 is CASSGTGRGYTF. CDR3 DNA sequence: TGTGCCAGCAGTGGGACGGGACGAGGCTACACCTTC.

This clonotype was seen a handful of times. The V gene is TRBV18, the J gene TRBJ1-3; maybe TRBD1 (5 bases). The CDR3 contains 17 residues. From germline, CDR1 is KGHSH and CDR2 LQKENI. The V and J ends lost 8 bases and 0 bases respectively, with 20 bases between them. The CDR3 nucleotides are TGTGCCAGCCCCTTGTCTACAGGATTTAGCTCTGGAAACACCATATATTTT. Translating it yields CASPLSTGFSSGNTIYF.

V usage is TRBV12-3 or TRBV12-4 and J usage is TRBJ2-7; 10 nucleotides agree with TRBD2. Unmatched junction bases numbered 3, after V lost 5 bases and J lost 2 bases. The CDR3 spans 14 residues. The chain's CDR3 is CASSRLAGTYEQYF. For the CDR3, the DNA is TGTGCCAGCAGTAGACTAGCGGGCACCTACGAGCAGTACTTC.

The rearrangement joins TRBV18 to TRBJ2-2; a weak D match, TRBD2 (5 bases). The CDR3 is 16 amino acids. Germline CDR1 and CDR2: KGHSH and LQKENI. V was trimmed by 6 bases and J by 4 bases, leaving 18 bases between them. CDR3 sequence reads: CASSPPGQAGTGELFF. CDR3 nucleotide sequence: TGTGCCAGCTCCCCCCCGGGCCAGGCGGGCACCGGGGAGCTGTTTTTT.

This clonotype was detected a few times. CDR3 DNA sequence: TGCAGCGTTGTAAGGACAGGGATTCCAGCCAGGGACACTGAAGCTTTCTTT. It codes for CSVVRTGIPARDTEAFF. The genes are TRBV29-1 and TRBJ1-1; 8 bases map to TRBD1. V lost 4 bases to trimming and J lost 3 bases; unmatched junction nucleotides: 16. CDR3 length equals 17 residues. Germline-derived CDR1 and CDR2 are SQVTM and ANQGSEA. Supplemented by reference TRBV29-1 and TRBJ1-1, the full variable domain reads SAVISQKPSRDICQRGTSLTIQCQVDSQVTMMFWYRQQPGQSLTLIATANQGSEATYESGFVIDKFPISRPNLTFSTLTVSNMSPEDSSIYLCSVVRTGIPARDTEAFFGQGTRLTVV.